What follows are 32 T cell receptor beta chains derived from one specimen sequenced in a study of graft-versus-host responses after intestinal transplantation. Which antigens these TCRs recognize remains unknown. TCRdb keeps only in-frame clones here, not all; method: immunoSEQ multiplex PCR. Among more than 65,000 clones listed, 84% were seen once. Specimen: unstimulated CD4+ T cells sorted from spleen or lymph node cells, collected before transplant. These receptors came from a human donor who was the organ donor for an intestinal transplant.

The V gene is TRBV28, the J gene TRBJ1-4; TRBD1 agrees at 7 bases. The J segment lost 5 bases and the V segment lost 6 bases, leaving 9 bases of the junction unmatched. This CDR3 is 15 amino acids long. From germline, CDR1 is MDHEN and CDR2 SYDVKM. This CDR3 is CASRASGTANEKLFF. The CDR3 DNA sequence: TGTGCCAGCAGGGCCTCCGGGACAGCAAATGAAAAACTGTTTTTT. The whole variable domain, filled in from reference TRBV28 and TRBJ1-4, reads DVKVTQSSRYLVKRTGEKVFLECVQDMDHENMFWYRQDPGLGLRLIYFSYDVKMKEKGDIPEGYSVSREKKERFSLILESASTNQTSMYLCASRASGTANEKLFFGSGTQLSVL.

The rearrangement joins TRBV7-3 to TRBJ1-1; D ambiguous. The CDR3 extends over 13 amino acids. Germline CDR1 SGHTA, CDR2 FQGTGA. V was shortened by 3 bases and J by 2 bases, with 7 bases between the two germline ends. The CDR3 DNA is TGTGCCAGCAGCTTTGGGCCAAACACTGAAGCTTTCTTT. Protein sequence: CASSFGPNTEAFF.

J is TRBJ2-5 and V is TRBV7-9, with D possibly being TRBD2 (6 bases). Per germline, CDR1 SEHNR and CDR2 FQNEAQ (reference sequence). The CDR3 length is 16 residues. The germline V and J ends were trimmed by 5 bases and 5 bases, with 21 bases remaining between them. For the CDR3, the DNA is TGTGCCAGCAGCCCCCCGGTTGGGGCAGGGAGGGAGACCCAGTACTTC. This translates into CASSPPVGAGRETQYF.

This clone came up a few times. V is TRBV7-9 and J is TRBJ2-7; tentatively, D is TRBD1 (5 bases). Germline CDR1 and CDR2: SEHNR and FQNEAQ (reference sequence). This CDR3 is 17 amino acids long. Trimming shortened V by 7 bases and J by 2 bases, and 24 bases separated the two germline ends. As DNA, the CDR3 is TGTGCCAGCACCGGCCCGGACCACATCCGACAGACCTACGAGCAGTACGTC. Translating it yields CASTGPDHIRQTYEQYV.

The chain is built from TRBV5-1 and TRBJ2-5; TRBD1 agrees at 9 bases. The CDR3 is 13 residues long. The V gene end was trimmed by 9 bases and the J gene end by 10 bases; junction bases not matched to a gene: 13. Per the germline V gene, CDR1 is SGHRS and CDR2 is YFSETQ. This CDR3 is CATKQGGTGNQYF. CDR3 in DNA: TGCGCCACCAAGCAGGGGGGGACAGGGAACCAGTACTTC.

This clone showed up just once. The rearrangement links TRBV15 to TRBJ2-5; tentative D call: TRBD1 (7 bases). Trimming shortened V by 2 bases and J by 2 bases, and 18 bases separated the two germline ends. Per the germline V gene, CDR1 is LNHNV and CDR2 is YYDKDF (reference sequence). This CDR3 comprises 17 residues. CDR3 amino acids: CATSRWGDSGGQETQYF. CDR3 sequence (DNA): TGTGCCACCAGCAGATGGGGGGATTCAGGGGGACAAGAGACCCAGTACTTC.

A remark on this clone: Other DNA sequences in this specimen translate into the identical CDR3. The V call is TRBV29-1, the J call TRBJ1-1, with TRBD1 as a possible D gene (5 bases). The V and J ends lost 2 bases and 0 bases respectively, with 7 bases between them. CDR1 is SQVTM and CDR2 is ANQGSEA in the germline V gene. CDR3 size: 13 residues. CDR3 sequence reads: CSVEQGMNTEAFF. In DNA form, the CDR3 reads TGCAGCGTTGAACAGGGCATGAACACTGAAGCTTTCTTT.

V is TRBV7-3 and J is TRBJ1-5; D possibly corresponds to TRBD1 (5 bases). The V end was cut by 6 bases, the J end by 7 bases, with 13 bases between. The CDR3 consists of 13 residues. The germline CDR1 and CDR2 sequences are SGHTA and FQGTGA. The CDR3 sequence: CASSPQGGQPQHF. CDR3 in DNA: TGTGCCAGCAGTCCTCAGGGTGGGCAGCCCCAGCATTTT.

The chain has TRBV14 and TRBJ2-1; 12 nucleotides align to TRBD2. The ends lost 1 base at V and 7 bases at J; junction bases unmatched: 2. The CDR3 contains 15 residues. Germline CDR1 and CDR2: SGHDN and FVKESK. CDR3 nucleotide sequence: TGTGCCAGCAGCCAAGGGACTAGCGGGGTGAATGAGCAGTTCTTC. The encoded protein is CASSQGTSGVNEQFF. Looking up the rest from reference TRBV14 and TRBJ2-1 gives the full variable domain: EAGVTQFPSHSVIEKGQTVTLRCDPISGHDNLYWYRRVMGKEIKFLLHFVKESKQDESGMPNNRFLAERTGGTYSTLKVQPAELEDSGVYFCASSQGTSGVNEQFFGPGTRLTVL.

The chain recombines TRBV6-5 with TRBJ1-4; 7 bases map to TRBD1. The CDR3 length is 15 residues. The V gene end was trimmed by 5 bases and the J gene end by 6 bases; junction bases not matched to a gene: 9. From germline, CDR1 is MNHEY and CDR2 SVGAGI. The CDR3 sequence: CASSHVRDSYEKLFF. The CDR3 DNA is TGTGCCAGCAGTCACGTCCGGGACAGTTATGAAAAACTGTTTTTT.

The V call is TRBV11-2, the J call TRBJ1-2; 10 bases align to TRBD1. J was trimmed by 7 bases and V by 1 base; bases with no gene match: 9. Germline CDR1 reads SGHAT; CDR2 reads FQNNGV. This CDR3 is built from 16 residues. The CDR3 loop is CASSLAGQGFKGGYTF. In DNA, the CDR3 is TGTGCCAGCAGCTTAGCGGGACAGGGGTTTAAAGGTGGCTACACCTTC.

This clone was counted a few times. The V gene is TRBV28, the J gene TRBJ1-3; D gene uncertain. The CDR3 consists of 14 residues. Germline CDR1 reads MDHEN; CDR2 reads SYDVKM. V was cut by 6 bases and J by 1 base, with 10 bases left in between. This CDR3 reads CASSTQTSGNTIYF. The CDR3 bases are TGTGCCAGCAGCACACAGACGTCTGGAAACACCATATATTTT.

The rearrangement uses TRBV6-1 and TRBJ1-1, with D possibly matching TRBD1 (6 bases). Trimming pared 8 bases from V and 1 base from J, leaving 11 bases between. The CDR3 covers 13 residues. Germline lookup yields CDR1 MNHNS and CDR2 SASEGT. The CDR3 DNA follows: TGTGCCAGCCAGTGGACAGCGAACACTGAAGCTTTCTTT. It specifies CASQWTANTEAFF.

The V and J genes are TRBV7-2 and TRBJ2-1; 10 bases align to TRBD2. This CDR3 has 15 residues. Germline CDR1 reads SGHTA; CDR2 reads FQGNSA. V gave up 2 bases and J gave up 5 bases; unmatched junction bases: 3. The CDR3 region has the DNA TGTGCCAGCAGCTTACAGCGGGGGGGGGACAATGAGCAGTTCTTC. The encoded protein is CASSLQRGGDNEQFF. The variable domain in full, with the rest retrieved from reference TRBV7-2 and TRBJ2-1, is GAGVSQSPSNKVTEKGKDVELRCDPISGHTALYWYRQSLGQGLEFLIYFQGNSAPDKSGLPSDRFSAERTGGSVSTLTIQRTQQEDSAVYLCASSLQRGGDNEQFFGPGTRLTVL.

This sequence joins TRBV28 and TRBJ2-5; TRBD1 matches 7 bases. The CDR3 is 14 residues long. The J segment lost 2 bases and the V segment lost 8 bases, leaving 8 bases of the junction unmatched. The V gene's germline CDR1 is MDHEN and CDR2 SYDVKM. The CDR3 protein is CASLRRDRQETQYF. The CDR3 nucleotides read TGTGCCAGCCTGCGAAGGGACAGACAAGAGACCCAGTACTTC.

The chain has TRBV5-1 and TRBJ1-2; no reliable D call. Germline lookup yields CDR1 SGHRS and CDR2 YFSETQ. V lost 4 bases and J lost 5, with 15 bases in between. CDR3 size: 14 residues. Here the CDR3 DNA reads TGCGCCAGCAGCGACTCCGGGAGCCTATATGGCTACACCTTC. Residues: CASSDSGSLYGYTF.

The chain links TRBV10-3 to TRBJ1-5, with TRBD1 matching 10 bases. Germline CDR1 ENHRY, CDR2 SYGVKD. Trimming at V came to 4 bases and at J to 2 bases, leaving 5 bases not matched to a gene. The CDR3 is made up of 16 amino acids. CDR3 bases: TGTGCCATCAGTGGAGGGACAGGGGTTGGCAATCAGCCCCAGCATTTT. Translating it yields CAISGGTGVGNQPQHF.

The V gene is TRBV9, the J gene TRBJ2-3, with no clear D. Germline values: CDR1 SGDLS, CDR2 YYNGEE. The CDR3 runs to 13 residues. Trimming cost V 0 bases and J 4 bases, with 6 bases left between them. CDR3 amino acids: CASSVVSPDTQYF. The CDR3 DNA reads as TGTGCCAGCAGCGTAGTTAGCCCAGATACGCAGTATTTT.

The rearrangement links TRBV18 to TRBJ2-1, with D possibly being TRBD1 (5 bases). The V gene lost 5 bases and the J gene lost 10 bases, with 9 bases spanning the gap. This CDR3 has 11 amino acids. Germline V CDR1 and CDR2: KGHSH, LQKENI. CDR3 in amino acids: CASSGAREQFF. The DNA for the CDR3 is TGTGCCAGCTCAGGGGCGAGGGAGCAGTTCTTC. Based on the CDR3 plus reference TRBV18 and TRBJ2-1, the full variable domain is NAGVMQNPRHLVRRRGQEARLRCSPMKGHSHVYWYRQLPEEGLKFMVYLQKENIIDESGMPKERFSAEFPKEGPSILRIQQVVRGDSAAYFCASSGAREQFFGPGTRLTVL.

V gene TRBV2 combines with J gene TRBJ2-5; 8 bases line up with TRBD1. The CDR3 sequence is 16 residues long. J gave up 5 bases and V 2 bases, and 10 bases lay outside the gene matches. Germline loops: CDR1 SNHLY, CDR2 FYNNEI. DNA for the CDR3: TGTGCCAGCAGTGAATACGGGACCTACAGGGGGGAGACCCAGTACTTC. This translates into CASSEYGTYRGETQYF. Complete variable domain (other parts from reference TRBV2 and TRBJ2-5): EPEVTQTPSHQVTQMGQEVILRCVPISNHLYFYWYRQILGQKVEFLVSFYNNEISEKSEIFDDQFSVERPDGSNFTLKIRSTKLEDSAMYFCASSEYGTYRGETQYFGPGTRLLVL.

This CDR3 is CASSRDRYYEQYV. CDR3 DNA: TGTGCCAGCTCCCGGGACAGATACTACGAGCAGTACGTC. The gene calls are TRBV18 and TRBJ2-7; 7 nucleotides match TRBD1. This CDR3 spans 13 amino acids. Losses at the gene ends were 6 bases for V and 3 bases for J; bases not matched to a gene: 5. CDR1 is KGHSH, CDR2 LQKENI, per germline.

The genes are TRBV11-3 and TRBJ2-3; D is undetermined. Trimming cost V 3 bases and J 4 bases, with 8 bases left between them. Germline V gene sequence: CDR1 SGHNT, CDR2 YENEEA. The CDR3 totals 13 residues. CDR3 bases: TGTGCCAGCAGCTTTCAGGCCCCAGATACGCAGTATTTT. It is translated as CASSFQAPDTQYF. Full variable domain (outside the CDR3, taken from reference TRBV11-3 and TRBJ2-3): EAGVVQSPRYKIIEKKQPVAFWCNPISGHNTLYWYLQNLGQGPELLIRYENEEAVDDSQLPKDRFSAERLKGVDSTLKIQPAELGDSAVYLCASSFQAPDTQYFGPGTRLTVL.

Concerning this clone itself: At one end, the junction sequence differs from germline, possibly due to a read error. This rearrangement joins TRBV7-7 to TRBJ2-1, with D possibly being TRBD1 (6 bases). Germline V gene sequence: CDR1 SSHAT, CDR2 FNYEAQ (reference sequence). This CDR3 comprises 13 residues. CDR3 bases: TGTGCTAGCAGCTTTACCAGGGGTAATGAGCAGTTCTTC. Encoded protein: CASSFTRGNEQFF.

V usage is TRBV5-1 and J usage is TRBJ2-5, with a weak D call TRBD2 (5 bases). This CDR3 has 11 amino acids. V lost 7 bases to trimming and J lost 5 bases, with 9 bases between them. Germline V gives CDR1 SGHRS, CDR2 YFSETQ. The CDR3 protein is CASREEETQYF. The CDR3, as DNA: TGCGCCAGCCGGGAAGAGGAGACCCAGTACTTC.

This clone occurred a few times. The chain links TRBV9 to TRBJ1-2; unclear D gene. The CDR3 runs to 13 residues. Trimming cost V 0 bases and J 6 bases, with 9 bases left between them. Germline loops: CDR1 SGDLS, CDR2 YYNGEE. CDR3 amino acids: CASSVAVRNGYTF. The CDR3 nucleotides are TGTGCCAGCAGCGTAGCTGTCAGGAATGGCTACACCTTC.

J is TRBJ1-2 and V is TRBV6-5, with 9 bases identical to TRBD1. The length of the CDR3 is 15 residues. Germline V gene lookup returns CDR1 MNHEY and CDR2 SVGAGI. The junction had 10 bases not matched to a gene; V was cut back by 5 bases and J by 6 bases. The DNA of the CDR3 is TGTGCCAGCAGTACAAGGGACAGGGTAGGGGATGGCTACACCTTC. This gives the protein CASSTRDRVGDGYTF.

The chain joins TRBV2 to TRBJ1-6, with D possibly matching TRBD1 (5 bases). Deletions cut 7 bases from V and 6 bases from J, with 10 bases between. The CDR3 covers 13 residues. Germline CDR1 and CDR2: SNHLY and FYNNEI. CDR3 in amino acids: CASMLRGNSPLHF. Here the CDR3 DNA reads TGTGCCAGCATGTTAAGGGGTAATTCACCCCTCCACTTT. Full variable domain (missing parts from reference TRBV2 and TRBJ1-6): EPEVTQTPSHQVTQMGQEVILRCVPISNHLYFYWYRQILGQKVEFLVSFYNNEISEKSEIFDDQFSVERPDGSNFTLKIRSTKLEDSAMYFCASMLRGNSPLHFGNGTRLTVT.

The chain couples TRBV10-3 to TRBJ1-2; 7 bases match TRBD1. This CDR3 is 16 amino acids long. V dropped 7 bases and J dropped 3; count of bases not matched to a gene: 14. Germline CDR1 ENHRY, CDR2 SYGVKD. The DNA of the CDR3 is TGTGCCATCACCCAAAGACAGGGAGCGGGAGACTATGGCTACACCTTC. Amino acids: CAITQRQGAGDYGYTF.

V gene TRBV6-1 combines with J gene TRBJ2-3; 10 bases line up with TRBD1. The junction had 6 bases not matched to a gene; V was cut back by 3 bases and J by 6 bases. Germline V gene sequence: CDR1 MNHNS, CDR2 SASEGT. The CDR3 spans 15 residues. CDR3 DNA: TGTGCCAGCAGTGACCGACAGGGGGCTAGGGATACGCAGTATTTT. Translating gives CASSDRQGARDTQYF.

This chain joins TRBV5-6 and TRBJ1-2; 7 bases are a match to TRBD1. V shed 2 bases, J shed 8 bases, and the junction held 9 bases outside the gene matches. The CDR3 length is 14 residues. Germline V CDR1 and CDR2: SGHDT, YYEEEE. CDR3 nucleotides: TGTGCCAGCAGCTTTGACAGGGAGGCGGGCGGCTACACCTTC. This gives the protein CASSFDREAGGYTF.

V is TRBV18 and J is TRBJ1-1; 8 bases map to TRBD1. CDR3 length equals 14 residues. V trimming: 6 bases; J trimming: 0 bases; junction bases outside the gene matches: 3. CDR1 and CDR2 from the germline V gene are KGHSH and LQKENI. The CDR3 region is CASSWDRLNTEAFF. The CDR3, as DNA: TGTGCCAGCTCGTGGGACAGGCTGAACACTGAAGCTTTCTTT.

The chain employs TRBV5-6 and TRBJ2-5, with 10 bases matching TRBD1. V lost 7 bases and J lost 2; bases outside the gene matches: 5. The germline gives CDR1 SGHDT, CDR2 YYEEEE. CDR3 size: 14 residues. Written as DNA, the CDR3 is TGTGCCAGCCTCAAGGGACAGGGGCAAGAGACCCAGTACTTC. Its protein is CASLKGQGQETQYF.